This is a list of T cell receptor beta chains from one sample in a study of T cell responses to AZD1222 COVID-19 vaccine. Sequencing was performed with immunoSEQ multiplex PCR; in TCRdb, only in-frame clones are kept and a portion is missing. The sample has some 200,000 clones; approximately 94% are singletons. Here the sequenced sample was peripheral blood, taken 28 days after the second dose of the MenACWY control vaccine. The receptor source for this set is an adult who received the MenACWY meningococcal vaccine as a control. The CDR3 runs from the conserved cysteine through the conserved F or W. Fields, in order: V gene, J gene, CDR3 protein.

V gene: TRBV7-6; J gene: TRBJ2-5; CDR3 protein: CASSLRAGEETQYF
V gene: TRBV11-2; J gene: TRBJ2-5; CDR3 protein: CASSLAGAQETQYF
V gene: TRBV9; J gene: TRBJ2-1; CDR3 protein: CASSVRTSGRAINEQFF
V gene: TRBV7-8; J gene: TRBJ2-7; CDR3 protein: CASSLVSGTSSYEQYF
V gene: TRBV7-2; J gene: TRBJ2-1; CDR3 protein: CASSFRSGGAANEQFF
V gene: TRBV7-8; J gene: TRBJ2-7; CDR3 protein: CASSLVGTGDEQYF
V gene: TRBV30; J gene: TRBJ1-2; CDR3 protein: CAYRPLRIYTF
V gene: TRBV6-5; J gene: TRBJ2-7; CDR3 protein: CASARLAGYEQYF
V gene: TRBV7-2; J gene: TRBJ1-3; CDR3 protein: CASSLVSGDSSGNTIYF
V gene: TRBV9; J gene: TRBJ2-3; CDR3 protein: CASSANSGTGQYF
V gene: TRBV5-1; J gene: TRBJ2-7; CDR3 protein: CASSWGQGAHEQYF
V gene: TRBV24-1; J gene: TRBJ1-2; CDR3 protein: CATSDSGTGGYGYTF
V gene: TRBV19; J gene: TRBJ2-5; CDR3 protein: CASARRPSGIVIQETQYF
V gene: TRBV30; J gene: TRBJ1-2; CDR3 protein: CAWSLRQGKAGYTF
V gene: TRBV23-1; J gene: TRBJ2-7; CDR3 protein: CASSQCQDTFYEQYF
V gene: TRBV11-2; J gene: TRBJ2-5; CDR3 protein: CASSFGVQETQYF
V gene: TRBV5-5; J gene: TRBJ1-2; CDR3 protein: CASSLPTVNYGYTF
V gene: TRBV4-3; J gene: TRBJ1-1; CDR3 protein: CASSQDSLGGNTEAFF
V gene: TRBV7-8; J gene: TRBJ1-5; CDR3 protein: CASSLGQKTQHF
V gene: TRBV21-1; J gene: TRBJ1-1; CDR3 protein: CASSKTLGGNTEAFF
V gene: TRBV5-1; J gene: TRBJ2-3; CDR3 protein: CASSLTGLPPDTQYF
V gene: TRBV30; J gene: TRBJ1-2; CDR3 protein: CAWSIGILYGYTF
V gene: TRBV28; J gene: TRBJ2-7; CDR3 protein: CASSQTWGGYEQYF
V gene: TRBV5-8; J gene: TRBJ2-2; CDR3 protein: CASSSRERNTGELFF
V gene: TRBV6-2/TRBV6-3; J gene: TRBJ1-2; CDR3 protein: CASSYESNYGYTF
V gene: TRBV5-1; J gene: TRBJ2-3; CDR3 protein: CASSLGSGNTDTQYF
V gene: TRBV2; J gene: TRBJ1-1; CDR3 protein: CASSVEGTDTEAFF
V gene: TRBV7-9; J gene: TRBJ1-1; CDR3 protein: CASSLVTEEAFF
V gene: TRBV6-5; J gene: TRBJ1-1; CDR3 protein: CASRPRGGLGTEAFF
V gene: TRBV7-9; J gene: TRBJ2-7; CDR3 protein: CASSPSGSYEQYF
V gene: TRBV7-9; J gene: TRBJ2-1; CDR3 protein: CAGTGQGYNEQFF
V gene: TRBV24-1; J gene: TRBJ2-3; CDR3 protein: CATSDPDRVGDTQYF
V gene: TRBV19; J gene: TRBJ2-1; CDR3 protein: CASIPDRGHYNEQFF
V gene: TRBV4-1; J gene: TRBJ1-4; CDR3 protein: CASSQEGRASEKLFF
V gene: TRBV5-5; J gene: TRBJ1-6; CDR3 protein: CASSLAPANNSPLHF
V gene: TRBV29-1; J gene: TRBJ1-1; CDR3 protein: CSVEGRQTQEAFF
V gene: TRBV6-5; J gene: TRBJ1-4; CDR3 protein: CASTWDSTNEKLFF
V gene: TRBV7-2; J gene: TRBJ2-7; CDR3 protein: CASRPPSSYEQYF
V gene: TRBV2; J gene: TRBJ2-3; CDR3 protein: CASLLGDTQYF
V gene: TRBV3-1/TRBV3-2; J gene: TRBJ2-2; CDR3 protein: CASSQDSYTGELFF
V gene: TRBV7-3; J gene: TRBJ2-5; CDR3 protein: CASSLSGKAETQYF
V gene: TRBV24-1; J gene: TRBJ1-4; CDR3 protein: CATSDGRVEKLFF
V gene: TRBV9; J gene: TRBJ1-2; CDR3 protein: CASSVAVGEPNYGYTF
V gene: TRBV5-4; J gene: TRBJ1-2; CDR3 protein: CASSLVGRDYGYTF
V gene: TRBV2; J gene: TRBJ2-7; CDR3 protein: CASSREIEQYF
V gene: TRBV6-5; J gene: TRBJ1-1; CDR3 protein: CASSPSGVAAFF
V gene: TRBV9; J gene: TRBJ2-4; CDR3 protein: CASSVGRGKNIQYF
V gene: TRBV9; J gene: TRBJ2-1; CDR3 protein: CASSVAGAYNEQFF
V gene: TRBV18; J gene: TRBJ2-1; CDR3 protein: CASSPRTGSGSSYNEQFF